This T cell receptor (beta chain) was captured by sequencing in a study of blood T cell repertoires in COVID-19. Study details: Samples taken during acute and convalescent COVID-19 were collected in the United States, Italy and Spain.

Original handling: From reference gene primer amplification, estimates of nucleated cell counts were derived. Clones were read by immunoSEQ multiplex PCR, and TCRdb kept only the in-frame ones, dropping some. V and J calls and clone size follow that table, whereas D and trimming were derived from the DNA. The top ten clones hold 3.8% of a sample with more than 100,000 clones, 90% of them seen once. The sample was peripheral blood. The receptor's source is a woman aged 55-69 years with COVID-19, enrolled during active disease.

The CDR3 here is CASRSSGTPEQYF. CDR3 nucleotides: TGTGCCAGCAGGAGTTCCGGGACACCGGAGCAGTACTTC. The chain carries TRBV9 and TRBJ2-7, with D possibly matching TRBD1 (6 bases). This CDR3 contains 13 residues. V shed 5 bases and J shed 7 bases, with 16 bases lying between them. The germline gives CDR1 SGDLS, CDR2 YYNGEE. The full variable domain, in which reference TRBV9 and TRBJ2-7 provide the parts outside the CDR3, is DSGVTQTPKHLITATGQRVTLRCSPRSGDLSVYWYQQSLDQGLQFLIQYYNGEERAKGNILERFSAQQFPDLHSELNLSSLELGDSALYFCASRSSGTPEQYFGPGTRLTVT.